This T cell receptor (beta chain) was sequenced in a study of early T cells in non-severe SARS-CoV-2 infection. Study details: Sequencing was performed on bulk RNA from unsorted whole blood, leaving chains unpaired.

The table lists this clonotype with many counts. The target antigen is unknown. The CDR3 totals 16 residues. Germline assignment: CDR1 SQVTM and CDR2 ANQGSEA. The V and J ends lost 8 bases and 0 bases respectively, with 21 bases between them. Study outcomes and limitations: CD4 and private specificities were missed by VDJdb matching, which favored anti-spike CD8 responses.

TCRdb processed the 5' RACE reads anew with MiXCR; each CDR3 protein has one entry. The sample yields 43,000 or so distinct CDR3 sequences, nearly 7.5% seen once. The sample comprised whole blood. This receptor was obtained from an adult who was a healthcare worker with PCR-confirmed SARS-CoV-2 infection or an uninfected control (not recorded which). This rearrangement joins TRBV29-1 to TRBJ2-3, with D possibly matching TRBD2 (6 bases). For the CDR3, the DNA is TGCAGCCTGGGGGGAGGCGGGTCTGGTAGCACAGATACGCAGTATTTT. Translated: CSLGGGGSGSTDTQYF.